This T cell receptor (beta chain) is from a study of T-cell memory formation after mild COVID-19. In regard to this clonotype: Its antigen is still unknown.

TCRdb redid the calling of the 5' RACE reads with MiXCR, one entry per CDR3 protein. Of around 500,000 distinct CDR3 sequences detected, 15% to 20% appear once; the ten largest clones hold over 9%. Study observations and caveats: Whereas later expanders leaned CD4+, clones contracting day 15 to 85 showed a balanced CD4/CD8 makeup. Mainly CM and EM harbored the contracting CD4+ clones; mainly EMRA harbored the CD8+ ones. Some clones that responded were present in memory (sampled pre-infection), which suggests cross-reactive memory joined.

The germline CDR1 and CDR2 sequences are SGHRS and YFSETQ. The CDR3 sequence is 15 residues long. V lost 5 bases and J lost 12, with 27 bases in between. V usage is TRBV5-1 and J usage is TRBJ2-7; D is unresolved. The source material was PBMCs or a T cell subset sorted from them (not recorded which). The sequence derives from an adult woman who had mild COVID-19 (a few samples of this study predate the infection). Cell type and time point are not known. This CDR3 is CASSSGPAGPSTWYV. In nucleotides, the CDR3 is TGCGCCAGCAGTTCCGGACCCGCCGGGCCTTCAACTTGGTACGTC.